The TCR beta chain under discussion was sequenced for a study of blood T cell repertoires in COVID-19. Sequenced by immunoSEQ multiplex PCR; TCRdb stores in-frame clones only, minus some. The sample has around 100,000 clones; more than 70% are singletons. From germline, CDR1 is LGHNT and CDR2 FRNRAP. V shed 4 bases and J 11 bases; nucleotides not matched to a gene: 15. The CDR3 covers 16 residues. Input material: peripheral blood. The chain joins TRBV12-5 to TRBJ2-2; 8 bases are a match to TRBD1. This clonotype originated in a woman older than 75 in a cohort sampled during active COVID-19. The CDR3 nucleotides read TGTGCTAGTGGTTCGACGCAATGGGCAGGGGGCGATGAGCTGTTTTTT. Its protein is CASGSTQWAGGDELFF.